These 30 T cell receptor beta chains were sequenced from one sample in a study of cytomegalovirus exposure and HLA in healthy donors. Primers: 60 Vbeta forward and 13 Jbeta reverse. Assay: immunoSEQ multiplex PCR; the TCRdb copy retains only in-frame clones and omits some. Found here are around 70,000 clones, 62% of them singletons; the top ten hold around 2.8%. Input material: PBMCs. The origin of the receptors is a man aged 30 to 45 in good health and CMV-seronegative.

For the CDR3, the DNA is TGTGCCAGCAGGGGCAGTTCCTACGAGCAGTACTTC. Translating it yields CASRGSSYEQYF. The chain has TRBV13 and TRBJ2-7; no definite D call. CDR1 is PRHDT, CDR2 FYEKMQ, per germline (reference sequence). The CDR3 contains 12 residues. V dropped 6 bases and J dropped 1 base, with 7 bases sitting between them. Filled out from reference TRBV13 and TRBJ2-7, the complete variable domain reads AAGVIQSPRHLIKEKRETATLKCYPIPRHDTVYWYQQGPGQDPQFLISFYEKMQSDKGSIPDRFSAQQFSDYHSELNMSSLELGDSALYFCASRGSSYEQYFGPGTRLTVT.

The V and J genes are TRBV5-4 and TRBJ2-5; D possibly corresponds to TRBD2 (7 bases). There are 15 residues in the CDR3. V lost 7 bases to trimming and J lost 4 bases, with 20 bases between them. CDR1 and CDR2 from the germline V gene are SGHNT and YYREEE (reference sequence). The CDR3 coding sequence is TGTGCCAGCTTGTTACAAGGGGGAGGGTTAGAGACCCAGTACTTC. Its translation: CASLLQGGGLETQYF.

The CDR3 DNA reads TGTGCCAGCAGCGACCGGGACAGGGACGAGCAGTACTTC. Its protein is CASSDRDRDEQYF. The rearrangement uses TRBV9 and TRBJ2-7; TRBD1 matches 9 bases. CDR3 length equals 13 residues. Germline-derived CDR1 and CDR2 are SGDLS and YYNGEE. J gave up 5 bases and V 3 bases, and 3 bases lay outside the gene matches. Full variable domain (remainder filled in from reference TRBV9 and TRBJ2-7): DSGVTQTPKHLITATGQRVTLRCSPRSGDLSVYWYQQSLDQGLQFLIQYYNGEERAKGNILERFSAQQFPDLHSELNLSSLELGDSALYFCASSDRDRDEQYFGPGTRLTVT.

The V and J genes are TRBV19 and TRBJ1-2; the match to TRBD1 covers 10 bases. The ends lost 7 bases at V and 1 base at J; junction bases unmatched: 3. The CDR3 is 14 residues long. The V gene's germline CDR1 is LNHDA and CDR2 SQIVND (reference sequence). The CDR3 here is CASIGDRGNYGYTF. CDR3 coding DNA: TGTGCCAGTATTGGGGACAGGGGTAACTATGGCTACACCTTC.

The chain carries TRBV7-2 and TRBJ1-4; D is perhaps TRBD1 (5 bases). Trimming took off 2 bases at V and 5 bases at J, with 15 bases between the two ends. The CDR3 consists of 16 residues. The germline V gene encodes CDR1 SGHTA and CDR2 FQGNSA. The CDR3 coding sequence is TGTGCCAGCAGCTTACGCGCGGGACCCCTAAATGAAAAACTGTTTTTT. As protein: CASSLRAGPLNEKLFF.

A few counts support this clone. The rearrangement uses TRBV6-5 and TRBJ1-1; 7 bases fit TRBD1. Trimming took 5 bases from V and 7 from J; bases not matched to a gene: 10. Germline V CDR1 and CDR2: MNHEY, SVGAGI. This CDR3 region has 14 residues. CDR3 protein: CASSTGTVPDEAFF. The DNA for the CDR3 is TGTGCCAGCAGTACCGGGACAGTACCTGATGAAGCTTTCTTT.

V gene TRBV10-3 combines with J gene TRBJ2-3, with D possibly TRBD1 on 5 matching bases. From germline, CDR1 is ENHRY and CDR2 SYGVKD. The CDR3 extends over 15 amino acids. V lost 0 bases to trimming and J lost 2 bases, with 9 bases between them. CDR3 DNA: TGTGCCATCAGTGAGTCGGGGCCGGACACAGATACGCAGTATTTT. The encoded protein is CAISESGPDTDTQYF.

This chain joins TRBV6-1 and TRBJ2-7; D remains ambiguous. This CDR3 spans 13 amino acids. Germline values: CDR1 MNHNS, CDR2 SASEGT. The V end was cut by 2 bases, the J end by 3 bases, with 8 bases between. The CDR3 is CASSEFFLYEQYF. The CDR3 DNA reads TGTGCCAGCAGTGAATTTTTCCTCTACGAGCAGTACTTC.

This rearrangement joins TRBV10-3 to TRBJ2-1; D is perhaps TRBD1 (5 bases). This CDR3 is 13 amino acids long. Germline-derived CDR1 and CDR2 are ENHRY and SYGVKD. V was shortened by 4 bases and J by 5 bases, with 9 bases between the two germline ends. In DNA form, the CDR3 reads TGTGCCATCAGTGTCCAGGACAACAATGAGCAGTTCTTC. It codes for CAISVQDNNEQFF.

This clone is a singleton in its sample. This chain joins TRBV6-1 and TRBJ2-7; D possibly corresponds to TRBD1 (5 bases). Germline assignment: CDR1 MNHNS and CDR2 SASEGT. This CDR3 is built from 15 residues. V was pared by 5 bases and J by 2 bases, with 16 bases between. The CDR3 region is CASSQPRASTYEQYF. As DNA, the CDR3 is TGTGCCAGCAGTCAGCCCAGGGCGTCGACCTACGAGCAGTACTTC.

This clone was picked up a small number of times. The chain employs TRBV2 and TRBJ2-2; D not resolved. CDR3 length: 16 residues. Trimming took off 6 bases at V and 4 bases at J, with 18 bases between the two ends. Germline CDR1 reads SNHLY; CDR2 reads FYNNEI. The CDR3 spells CASRNSRLVGTGELFF. The CDR3 DNA reads TGTGCCAGCAGAAATTCCCGATTAGTCGGCACCGGGGAGCTGTTTTTT.

The chain links TRBV7-2 to TRBJ1-4; TRBD1 matches at 10 bases. The CDR3 spans 14 residues. Germline assignment: CDR1 SGHTA and CDR2 FQGNSA. Losses at the gene ends were 5 bases for V and 8 bases for J; bases not matched to a gene: 5. The CDR3 nucleotides read TGTGCCAGCAGCCCGACAGGGGGCAGGGAAAAACTGTTTTTT. This encodes CASSPTGGREKLFF. Together with reference TRBV7-2 and TRBJ1-4, the CDR3 gives the full variable domain: GAGVSQSPSNKVTEKGKDVELRCDPISGHTALYWYRQSLGQGLEFLIYFQGNSAPDKSGLPSDRFSAERTGGSVSTLTIQRTQQEDSAVYLCASSPTGGREKLFFGSGTQLSVL.

The sample holds a few counts of this clone. The chain links TRBV7-9 to TRBJ1-1; 7 bases fit TRBD1. After removal of 0 bases from V and 8 bases from J, the junction contained 3 bases not matched to a gene. CDR3 size: 13 residues. Germline CDR1 and CDR2: SEHNR and FQNEAQ (reference sequence). CDR3 sequence (DNA): TGTGCCAGCAGCTTAGCAGGGGGCGTGGAAGCTTTCTTT. Translated, it gives CASSLAGGVEAFF.

The chain is built from TRBV4-2 and TRBJ2-3, with TRBD1 matching over 9 bases. The germline gives CDR1 LGHNA, CDR2 YNFKEQ. The CDR3 is 16 residues long. V shed 1 base and J 6 bases; nucleotides not matched to a gene: 8. This CDR3 reads CASSQGTGALRDTQYF. The CDR3 coding sequence is TGTGCCAGCAGCCAAGGGACAGGGGCCTTACGGGATACGCAGTATTTT.

This clone was found a few times. The rearrangement links TRBV2 to TRBJ1-5; TRBD1 is a possible D gene (6 bases). CDR1 and CDR2 (germline): SNHLY, FYNNEI. V lost 7 bases to trimming and J lost 7 bases, with 17 bases between them. This CDR3 comprises 14 residues. The CDR3 protein is CASTGGGRRQPQHF. The CDR3 coding sequence is TGTGCCAGCACGGGAGGGGGGCGGCGGCAGCCCCAGCATTTT.

V usage is TRBV7-7 and J usage is TRBJ2-2, with TRBD2 identical over 9 bases. Looked up from germline, CDR1 is SSHAT and CDR2 is FNYEAQ (reference sequence). The length of the CDR3 is 15 residues. With V trimmed by 2 bases and J by 5 bases, 3 bases remained unmatched. The CDR3: CASSLRAGGTGELFF. The CDR3 nucleotides are TGTGCCAGCAGCTTACGAGCGGGGGGAACCGGGGAGCTGTTTTTT.

This clone was observed a few times. The chain recombines TRBV19 with TRBJ1-1; D is undetermined. The CDR3 spans 13 residues. V dropped 3 bases and J dropped 4 bases, with 9 bases sitting between them. Germline CDR1 is LNHDA and CDR2 is SQIVND (reference sequence). CDR3: CASSIQVTTEAFF. Here the CDR3 DNA reads TGTGCCAGTAGTATTCAGGTAACCACTGAAGCTTTCTTT.

The genes are TRBV18 and TRBJ2-3, with D perhaps TRBD2 (7 bases). V shed 8 bases and J shed 0 bases, with 12 bases lying between them. Germline CDR1 KGHSH, CDR2 LQKENI. The CDR3 extends over 14 amino acids. The CDR3 reads CASRGGASTDTQYF. The CDR3, as DNA: TGTGCCAGCCGCGGGGGCGCCAGCACAGATACGCAGTATTTT.

The CDR3 is CASSLFVGGSYEQYF. CDR3 sequence (DNA): TGTGCCAGCAGCTTATTTGTAGGGGGCTCCTACGAGCAGTACTTC. The genes are TRBV7-2 and TRBJ2-7; possibly TRBD1 for D (6 bases). The V end was cut by 2 bases, the J end by 0 bases, with 11 bases between. The CDR3 is 15 amino acids. The germline V gene has CDR1 SGHTA and CDR2 FQGNSA. Complete variable domain (other parts from reference TRBV7-2 and TRBJ2-7): GAGVSQSPSNKVTEKGKDVELRCDPISGHTALYWYRQSLGQGLEFLIYFQGNSAPDKSGLPSDRFSAERTGGSVSTLTIQRTQQEDSAVYLCASSLFVGGSYEQYFGPGTRLTVT.

This clone was seen once. The chain employs TRBV5-1 and TRBJ2-7; 8 bases match TRBD1. The CDR3 spans 12 residues. Germline trimming cut 4 bases from V and 5 bases from J; bases unmatched to any gene: 2. Germline V gives CDR1 SGHRS, CDR2 YFSETQ. In DNA, the CDR3 is TGCGCCAGCAGCATACAGGGGGACGAGCAGTACTTC. It is translated as CASSIQGDEQYF.

This sequence joins TRBV7-2 and TRBJ2-5; 8 bases align to TRBD2. Trimming cost V 3 bases and J 3 bases; bases outside gene matches: 3. Germline V CDR1 and CDR2: SGHTA, FQGNSA. This CDR3 is built from 14 residues. This chain's CDR3 is CASSLAGGKETQYF. CDR3 nucleotides: TGTGCCAGCAGCTTGGCGGGGGGCAAAGAGACCCAGTACTTC.

The chain couples TRBV4-1 to TRBJ1-6; 7 bases are shared with TRBD1. J lost 7 bases, V lost 8 bases, and 5 bases had no gene match. This CDR3 has 13 amino acids. The germline V gene encodes CDR1 MGHRA and CDR2 YSYEKL. The chain's CDR3 is CASQGVANSPLHF. CDR3 coding DNA: TGCGCCAGCCAGGGGGTTGCGAATTCACCCCTCCACTTT.

J is TRBJ2-1 and V is TRBV7-2; the D gene is possibly TRBD2 (6 bases). The V and J ends lost 3 bases and 0 bases respectively, with 9 bases between them. Germline V gives CDR1 SGHTA, CDR2 FQGNSA. The CDR3 is 15 amino acids. CDR3 coding DNA: TGTGCCAGCAGCTTCGGGGACTCCTCCTACAATGAGCAGTTCTTC. It codes for CASSFGDSSYNEQFF.

This clone was picked up one time. The chain joins TRBV5-6 to TRBJ2-1; D may be TRBD2 (6 bases). V was cut by 4 bases and J by 7 bases, with 15 bases left in between. CDR1 is SGHDT and CDR2 is YYEEEE in the germline V gene. This CDR3 spans 14 amino acids. CDR3 sequence (DNA): TGTGCCAGCAGCACCCCCGGGACTGTGAATGAGCAGTTCTTC. It encodes CASSTPGTVNEQFF.

This clone has more than one count but fewer than ten. The chain has TRBV19 and TRBJ2-7; the D gene is possibly TRBD1 (5 bases). Trimming took 3 bases from V and 3 from J, leaving 12 bases between them. CDR3 length equals 14 residues. Germline V lookup: CDR1 LNHDA, CDR2 SQIVND (reference sequence). This CDR3 reads CASSIQGRGYEQYF. The CDR3 DNA reads as TGTGCCAGTAGTATTCAGGGAAGAGGCTACGAGCAGTACTTC.

The genes are TRBV30 and TRBJ2-5; 10 positions agree with TRBD1. Germline CDR1 is GTSNPN and CDR2 is SVGIG (reference sequence). Germline trimming cut 2 bases from V and 4 bases from J; bases unmatched to any gene: 4. The CDR3 covers 14 residues. The CDR3 DNA reads TGTGCCTGGAGTCCCAGGACAGGGGGAGAGACCCAGTACTTC. This codes for CAWSPRTGGETQYF.

The chain is built from TRBV9 and TRBJ1-3; 7 positions match TRBD1. The CDR3 length is 14 residues. V lost 3 bases to trimming and J lost 2 bases; unmatched junction nucleotides: 2. Germline V CDR1 and CDR2: SGDLS, YYNGEE. This CDR3 is CASSGGQPGNTIYF. CDR3 DNA: TGTGCCAGCAGCGGGGGACAGCCTGGAAACACCATATATTTT. Supplemented by reference TRBV9 and TRBJ1-3, the full variable domain reads DSGVTQTPKHLITATGQRVTLRCSPRSGDLSVYWYQQSLDQGLQFLIQYYNGEERAKGNILERFSAQQFPDLHSELNLSSLELGDSALYFCASSGGQPGNTIYFGEGSWLTVV.

This clone was counted between two and nine times. V gene TRBV30 combines with J gene TRBJ2-3, with 14 bases fitting TRBD2. Trimming at V came to 7 bases and at J to 2 bases, leaving 14 bases not matched to a gene. This CDR3 is built from 18 residues. Germline V lookup: CDR1 GTSNPN, CDR2 SVGIG (reference sequence). CDR3 sequence: CALTPEGLAGVSTDTQYF. The CDR3 region has the DNA TGTGCCTTGACGCCCGAGGGACTAGCGGGGGTCTCCACAGATACGCAGTATTTT.

This clone was detected only a few times. V is TRBV9 and J is TRBJ2-3, with 13 bases lining up with TRBD2. V trimming: 0 bases; J trimming: 1 base; junction bases outside the gene matches: 11. The length of the CDR3 is 20 residues. The germline gives CDR1 SGDLS, CDR2 YYNGEE. CDR3 region: CASSVALTSGGSGRTDTQYF. The CDR3 nucleotides read TGTGCCAGCAGCGTAGCCCTGACTAGCGGGGGGTCCGGACGCACAGATACGCAGTATTTT.

The rearrangement joins TRBV9 to TRBJ1-2, with D maybe TRBD1 (5 bases). The CDR3 contains 11 residues. V was trimmed by 4 bases and J by 11 bases, leaving 12 bases between them. Germline CDR1 SGDLS, CDR2 YYNGEE. CDR3 sequence (DNA): TGTGCCAGCAGCCCTGGGACTTTTTACACCTTC. Its translation: CASSPGTFYTF. The complete variable domain, with remaining parts taken from reference TRBV9 and TRBJ1-2, reads DSGVTQTPKHLITATGQRVTLRCSPRSGDLSVYWYQQSLDQGLQFLIQYYNGEERAKGNILERFSAQQFPDLHSELNLSSLELGDSALYFCASSPGTFYTFGSGTRLTVV.